The rows below give T cell receptor beta chains drawn from one sample of a study of TIL therapy for anti-PD-1-resistant metastatic lung cancer. The data were produced by immunoSEQ multiplex PCR, yet TCRdb's version contains in-frame clones alone and is incomplete. Here the sample spans roughly 28,000 clones, 60% to 80% being singletons. The sample in question was tumor tissue, obtained at baseline. These receptors were obtained from a woman between 25 and 80 years old with non-small cell lung cancer. Each CDR3 is given without its conserved first and last residue.

V: TRBV5-5; J: TRBJ2-7; CDR3: ASSQIPTRSLDEQY
V: TRBV19; J: TRBJ2-1; CDR3: ASSSGPGLNEQF
V: TRBV7-7; J: TRBJ2-1; CDR3: ASSPQLEGEQF
V: TRBV6-5; J: TRBJ2-7; CDR3: ASRRDPQGRRQY
V: TRBV2; J: TRBJ1-5; CDR3: ASSEGTVGQPQH
V: TRBV30; J: TRBJ1-6; CDR3: AWTGAANNSPLH
V: TRBV2; J: TRBJ2-7; CDR3: ASIRDSTSYEQY
V: TRBV11-2; J: TRBJ2-1; CDR3: ASSSYRGSSYNEQF
V: TRBV6-6; J: TRBJ2-1; CDR3: ASMSASGNNEQF
V: TRBV4-1; J: TRBJ2-1; CDR3: ASSQNPAGGPYGQF
V: TRBV7-8; J: TRBJ1-1; CDR3: ASRNSRSTEAF
V: TRBV6-5; J: TRBJ2-1; CDR3: ASGGTSYNEQF
V: TRBV30; J: TRBJ1-1; CDR3: AWSYAGTGGLDTEAF
V: TRBV7-6; J: TRBJ2-3; CDR3: ASSFNRKDGASTDTQY
V: TRBV7-9; J: TRBJ2-3; CDR3: ASSSQVWGSTDTQY
V: TRBV2; J: TRBJ2-1; CDR3: ASTVPGGVTNEQF
V: TRBV19; J: TRBJ2-3; CDR3: ASRLGGRSASTDTQY
V: TRBV5-8; J: TRBJ2-7; CDR3: ASSLMGTYEQY
V: TRBV7-2; J: TRBJ1-1; CDR3: ASSLYGNTEAF
V: TRBV7-8; J: TRBJ2-1; CDR3: ASSLPGEMTYNEQF
V: TRBV2; J: TRBJ1-5; CDR3: ASSEAQGYQPQH
V: TRBV30; J: TRBJ1-3; CDR3: AWSSWGGSSGNTIY
V: TRBV29-1; J: TRBJ1-1; CDR3: SVGQITEAF
V: TRBV18; J: TRBJ1-5; CDR3: ASSEIQAGSNQPQH
V: TRBV10-3; J: TRBJ2-2; CDR3: AISDGSGRDTGELF
V: TRBV5-5; J: TRBJ2-7; CDR3: ASSLYRNSYEQY
V: TRBV6-5; J: TRBJ2-1; CDR3: ASSYRTSGSREQF
V: TRBV21-1; J: TRBJ2-7; CDR3: ASSNRLHCNPLVRTAGALYEQY
V: TRBV19; J: TRBJ2-3; CDR3: ASSITSGSTDTQY
V: TRBV5-6; J: TRBJ2-4; CDR3: ASSFGLAGSGYGRDIQY
V: TRBV5-6; J: TRBJ2-7; CDR3: ASSFRLAGSYEQY
V: TRBV7-2; J: TRBJ2-3; CDR3: ASSLAELAPDTQY
V: TRBV10-2; J: TRBJ2-1; CDR3: ASRRYSGRAYDEQF
V: TRBV10-2; J: TRBJ1-1; CDR3: ATSRGGTEAF
V: TRBV5-1; J: TRBJ2-7; CDR3: ASSWGDTISYEQY
V: TRBV4-2; J: TRBJ1-4; CDR3: ASSQQGQSNEKLF
V: TRBV6-1; J: TRBJ2-5; CDR3: ASSEFGAETQY
V: TRBV29-1; J: TRBJ2-7; CDR3: SGGAGDEQY
V: TRBV19; J: TRBJ2-1; CDR3: ASSRGRTRGHEQF
V: TRBV10-3; J: TRBJ2-1; CDR3: AISEVGTSAHNEQF
V: TRBV18; J: TRBJ1-2; CDR3: ASSPNKNGYT
V: TRBV7-8; J: TRBJ2-7; CDR3: ASSPITSDEQY
V: TRBV27; J: TRBJ2-3; CDR3: ASRNLATDTQY
V: TRBV27; J: TRBJ2-7; CDR3: ASSFRQGSSYEQY
V: TRBV30; J: TRBJ1-2; CDR3: AWRPITGGLANYGYT
V: TRBV4-2; J: TRBJ2-7; CDR3: ASSQDREQY